This TCR beta chain comes out of a study of PD-1 blockade in classical Hodgkin lymphoma. In every patient, relapse followed autologous stem cell transplantation, while exposure to brentuximab vedotin differed. The ends were cut back, 7 bases at V and 0 bases at J, with 10 bases in the middle. This CDR3 has 14 residues. The germline V gene has CDR1 SEHNR and CDR2 FQNEAQ (reference sequence). TCRdb's table, derived via immunoSEQ multiplex PCR, lists solely in-frame clones and lacks some. The profile shows 45,000 to 50,000 clones, over 70% of them singletons. This clone has at least ten counts. Material: peripheral blood mononuclear cells (PBMCs), obtained before the second cycle of nivolumab. The clonotype originates from a human donor with classical Hodgkin lymphoma. V usage is TRBV7-9 and J usage is TRBJ1-3, with unresolved D. The DNA of the CDR3 is TGTGCCAGCACTTACACCTTCTCTGGAAACACCATATATTTT. Translation gives CASTYTFSGNTIYF.